This TCR beta chain was identified during a study of shared clonotypes between healthy human individuals. Positive CCR7 selection of CD45RO-negative cells yielded the naive CD8 cells, and terminally differentiated effector memory CD45RA+ cells were excluded. Findings of the study overall: Richness estimates generally favored naive over memory subsets.

In the case of this clone: Its antigen is as yet unknown.

Replicate PCRs run on sorted subsets employed 200 ng DNA, around 27,000 T cell genomes. The assay was immunoSEQ multiplex PCR, and TCRdb's table has in-frame clones only and misses some. The repertoire holds about 1,900,000 clones, with around 96% as singletons. This TCR came from a man aged 18 to 30 in good health. The source material was naive CD8+ T cells sorted from blood.

The chain's CDR3 is CAWSAWTEEAFF. CDR3 nucleotides: TGTGCCTGGAGCGCCTGGACAGAAGAAGCTTTCTTT. The chain employs TRBV30 and TRBJ1-1; D is possibly TRBD1 (6 bases). V lost 3 bases and J 8 bases, leaving 13 bases between the germline ends. The CDR3 has 12 amino acids. Looked up from germline, CDR1 is GTSNPN and CDR2 is SVGIG (reference sequence).